One and the same sample provided the 17 T cell receptor beta chains below, sequenced in a study of vaccination effects on CD4 cells after COVID-19. No antigen has been assigned to these receptors. Sequencing in the ViraFEST assay came after antigen-specific CD4+ T cells had been expanded with viral peptide pools, which were used to stimulate PBMC. It was after around eleven days of culture that CD4+ T cells were isolated. No vaccinee had earlier SARS-CoV-2 infection, and nucleocapsid antibodies were negative. TCRdb's table, derived via immunoSEQ multiplex PCR, lists solely in-frame clones and lacks some. The sample consists of roughly 45,000 clones, just over 75% of them appearing once. The sequencing used CD4+ T cells from PBMCs cultured with SARS-CoV-2 spike peptides, collected before COVID-19 vaccination. These receptors came from a human donor who received a COVID-19 vaccine.

This clone was observed a handful of times. The rearrangement uses TRBV18 and TRBJ1-1; D might be TRBD1 (5 bases). This CDR3 has 13 residues. The V and J ends lost 4 bases and 5 bases respectively, with 11 bases between them. Germline V gene lookup returns CDR1 KGHSH and CDR2 LQKENI. The CDR3 protein is CASSQGRGTEAFF. Here the CDR3 DNA reads TGTGCCAGCTCACAAGGTCGGGGGACTGAAGCTTTCTTT.

V gene TRBV12-5 combines with J gene TRBJ1-1; D is ambiguous. CDR1 and CDR2 (germline): LGHNT, FRNRAP. CDR3 length: 13 residues. Trimming pared 5 bases from V and 2 bases from J, leaving 9 bases between. The CDR3 is CASGPRSNTEAFF. The CDR3 DNA is TGTGCTAGTGGTCCGAGATCTAACACTGAAGCTTTCTTT. The entire variable domain, with the rest obtained from reference TRBV12-5 and TRBJ1-1, is as follows: DARVTQTPRHKVTEMGQEVTMRCQPILGHNTVFWYRQTMMQGLELLAYFRNRAPLDDSGMPKDRFSAEMPDATLATLKIQPSEPRDSAVYFCASGPRSNTEAFFGQGTRLTVV.

V is TRBV25-1 and J is TRBJ1-5; TRBD1 matches at 8 bases. The CDR3 extends over 15 amino acids. Germline V gene lookup returns CDR1 MGHDK and CDR2 SYGVNS. With 1 base clipped from V and 7 bases from J, the junction kept 6 bases outside the gene matches. In DNA form, the CDR3 reads TGTGCCAGCAGTGAATCGACAGGGGTGAACCAGCCCCAGCATTTT. It translates to CASSESTGVNQPQHF.

This clone has just one count. The V gene is TRBV6-5, the J gene TRBJ2-1; a possible D gene is TRBD1 (5 bases). The CDR3 covers 12 residues. V was shortened by 5 bases and J by 5 bases, with 7 bases between the two germline ends. The germline V gene encodes CDR1 MNHEY and CDR2 SVGAGI. The CDR3 nucleotides read TGTGCCAGCAGTCAGACAGACAATGAGCAGTTCTTC. As protein: CASSQTDNEQFF.

The chain couples TRBV5-1 to TRBJ1-1; 8 bases are shared with TRBD1. The germline gives CDR1 SGHRS, CDR2 YFSETQ. CDR3 size: 14 residues. Trimming at V came to 4 bases and at J to 1 base, leaving 3 bases not matched to a gene. CDR3 DNA: TGCGCCAGCAGCCACGGACAGGGGAACACTGAAGCTTTCTTT. As protein: CASSHGQGNTEAFF. The full variable domain, in which reference TRBV5-1 and TRBJ1-1 provide the parts outside the CDR3, is KAGVTQTPRYLIKTRGQQVTLSCSPISGHRSVSWYQQTPGQGLQFLFEYFSETQRNKGNFPGRFSGRQFSNSRSEMNVSTLELGDSALYLCASSHGQGNTEAFFGQGTRLTVV.

The chain employs TRBV9 and TRBJ2-5; D gene unclear. Trimming cost V 0 bases and J 5 bases, with 11 bases left between them. In germline, CDR1 is SGDLS, CDR2 YYNGEE. CDR3 size: 14 residues. The CDR3 sequence: CASSVDLGPETQYF. The DNA for the CDR3 is TGTGCCAGCAGCGTAGACCTCGGCCCGGAGACCCAGTACTTC.

The table lists this clone with a few counts. The gene calls are TRBV18 and TRBJ1-2; possible D gene TRBD1, 6 bases. Germline V lookup: CDR1 KGHSH, CDR2 LQKENI. With 3 bases removed from V and 14 bases from J, the gap between germline ends came to 19 bases. This CDR3 is 13 amino acids long. This CDR3 is CASSPVGGPERTF. CDR3 nucleotide sequence: TGTGCCAGCTCACCGGTGGGGGGCCCGGAAAGAACCTTC.

CDR3 in amino acids: CASSRTLISGTGKGNTIYF. The CDR3 nucleotides read TGCGCCAGCAGCCGAACCTTAATTTCCGGGACAGGGAAGGGAAACACCATATATTTT. The genes are TRBV4-3 and TRBJ1-3; TRBD1 matches 9 bases. Germline lookup yields CDR1 LGHNA and CDR2 YSLEER. J lost 4 bases, V lost 4 bases, and 17 bases had no gene match. The CDR3 consists of 19 residues.

The chain has TRBV4-1 and TRBJ2-2; 7 bases line up with TRBD2. Germline V gives CDR1 MGHRA, CDR2 YSYEKL. V lost 1 base, J lost 5 bases, and 7 bases stayed unmatched. This CDR3 spans 16 amino acids. CDR3 in amino acids: CASSQAMTSWTGELFF. In DNA form, the CDR3 reads TGCGCCAGCAGCCAAGCCATGACTAGCTGGACCGGGGAGCTGTTTTTT.

V is TRBV28 and J is TRBJ1-2, with a possible D match to TRBD1 (5 bases). Trimming removed 11 bases at V and 6 bases at J, with 16 bases between. The CDR3 covers 12 residues. Per germline, CDR1 MDHEN and CDR2 SYDVKM. CDR3 loop: CAGGVGFNGYTF. CDR3 nucleotide sequence: TGTGCCGGAGGGGTGGGGTTCAATGGCTACACCTTC.

J is TRBJ1-2 and V is TRBV9; the match to TRBD1 covers 7 bases. Germline trimming cut 3 bases from V and 4 bases from J; bases unmatched to any gene: 9. Germline lookup yields CDR1 SGDLS and CDR2 YYNGEE. The CDR3 is made up of 15 amino acids. The CDR3 DNA sequence: TGTGCCAGCAGCGCCACAGGGGCGAGCGGCTATGGCTACACCTTC. Translating it yields CASSATGASGYGYTF.

This chain uses TRBV14 with TRBJ1-4; D is undetermined. Per the germline V gene, CDR1 is SGHDN and CDR2 is FVKESK. The V gene lost 1 base and the J gene lost 0 bases, with 6 bases spanning the gap. The CDR3 runs to 15 residues. The CDR3 spells CASSQAGTTNEKLFF. The CDR3 DNA reads as TGTGCCAGCAGCCAAGCCGGGACAACTAATGAAAAACTGTTTTTT.

The rearrangement links TRBV5-1 to TRBJ2-3; TRBD1 might be the D (6 bases). Germline V CDR1 and CDR2: SGHRS, YFSETQ. The CDR3 extends over 16 amino acids. The ends were cut back, 0 bases at V and 2 bases at J, with 13 bases in the middle. DNA of the CDR3: TGCGCCAGCAGCTTGGCCCCGACAGGCGACACAGATACGCAGTATTTT. Its protein product is CASSLAPTGDTDTQYF. Variable domain in full (rest from reference TRBV5-1 and TRBJ2-3): KAGVTQTPRYLIKTRGQQVTLSCSPISGHRSVSWYQQTPGQGLQFLFEYFSETQRNKGNFPGRFSGRQFSNSRSEMNVSTLELGDSALYLCASSLAPTGDTDTQYFGPGTRLTVL.

This clone was detected only a few times. CDR3 DNA: TGCGCCAGCAGCCAAGCTCTACTAGCGGTTGAGCAGTTCTTC. Translation: CASSQALLAVEQFF. The V call is TRBV4-1, the J call TRBJ2-1, with 8 nucleotides matching TRBD2. The germline gives CDR1 MGHRA, CDR2 YSYEKL. The CDR3 covers 14 residues. J gave up 9 bases and V 1 base, and 5 bases lay outside the gene matches.

This clone was seen a handful of times. The chain joins TRBV18 to TRBJ2-1; TRBD2 agrees at 8 bases. Unmatched junction bases numbered 2, after V lost 1 base and J lost 0 bases. Germline loops: CDR1 KGHSH, CDR2 LQKENI. This CDR3 spans 16 amino acids. This CDR3 is CASSPLAGSSYNEQFF. Here the CDR3 DNA reads TGTGCCAGCTCACCACTAGCGGGGTCCTCCTACAATGAGCAGTTCTTC.

The genes are TRBV10-2 and TRBJ2-7; 8 bases match TRBD2. The CDR3 is made up of 14 amino acids. V lost 6 bases, J lost 9 bases, and 13 bases stayed unmatched. Germline assignment: CDR1 WSHSY and CDR2 SAAADI. CDR3 nucleotides: TGCGCCAGCAGCGCTACTAGCGGACCCCTTCGGCAGTACGTC. Its translation is CASSATSGPLRQYV.

In this sample, this clone turned up once. The chain couples TRBV25-1 to TRBJ2-5; 7 bases map to TRBD2. The V gene end was trimmed by 6 bases and the J gene end by 5 bases; junction bases not matched to a gene: 6. Germline CDR1 reads MGHDK; CDR2 reads SYGVNS. The CDR3 runs to 13 residues. The CDR3 DNA reads as TGTGCCAGCAGCCGCGGGGGAGGCGAGACCCAGTACTTC. Its translation is CASSRGGGETQYF.